This T cell receptor (beta chain) emerged from a study of blood T cell repertoires in COVID-19. Study overall: Spain, Italy and the United States supplied samples that represented acute and convalescent COVID-19. Sample material is recorded as cDNA or gDNA derived from T cells, B-cell-depleted T cells, or PBMCs.

Under the authors' procedure: Amplification of reference gene primers was used by the study to estimate nucleated cell counts. Produced via immunoSEQ multiplex PCR; TCRdb's table is partial and in-frame only. That table is the source of V, J and clone size, and D and trimming were worked out from the DNA. The table records 160,000 or so clones, approximately 91% of them present only once. Germline V gene sequence: CDR1 MNHEY, CDR2 SMNVEV (reference sequence). V was clipped by 4 bases and J by 5 bases; unmatched bases: 2. The CDR3 contains 14 residues. J is TRBJ1-4 and V is TRBV27; 9 positions match TRBD1. The TCR was taken from a man aged 18 to 30 with acute or convalescent COVID-19. Sequencing was done on a sample of peripheral blood. The CDR3 DNA reads as TGTGCCAGCAGTTCCGGGACAGGGAATGAAAAACTGTTTTTT. Translating it yields CASSSGTGNEKLFF.